Sequencing of this T cell receptor beta chain was carried out in a study of T cell repertoires in cytomegalovirus infection. General observations from the study: Predominance within the ex vivo response was attributable to HLA-C-restricted CMV-specific TCR beta clonotypes. Summed public TCR beta family frequency identified CMV carriers bearing the relevant HLA.

About this clonotype: Its antigen is undetermined.

TCRdb re-analysed the reads in MiXCR, keeping a single row per CDR3 protein. Among 550,000 to 850,000 distinct CDR3 sequences listed, 30% to 40% were seen once. V was trimmed by 3 bases and J by 9 bases, leaving 15 bases between them. CDR1 KGHDR and CDR2 SFDVKD come from the germline V gene. CDR3 size: 14 residues. The TCR comes from a human donor in good health (CMV status not recorded). Some clones in this sample may be carry-over from other donors' samples. J is TRBJ2-3 and V is TRBV24-1; D gene ambiguous. Sequenced material: cultured PBMCs, taken from culture after CMV antigen stimulation. As DNA, the CDR3 is TGTGCCACCAGTGATCCCTCCGGTGGGCCGACGCAGTATTTT. Its translation is CATSDPSGGPTQYF.